This TCR beta chain was found in a study of beta chain features in type 1 diabetes. Findings of the study overall: More deletions and fewer insertions at VDJ junctions were seen in type 1 diabetes patients. Patients with Type 1 diabetes showed moderately but significantly shorter TCRB CDR3s in all four CD4+ subsets. Highly expressing activated T cells could be over-counted with a cDNA template. Naive, central memory and regulatory TCRB repertoires appeared more similar among patients than healthy donors.

In the case of this clone: Its specificity is unknown.

All of the isolated RNA was reverse transcribed, so expressed TCRB transcripts were sequenced. TCRdb's table, derived via immunoSEQ multiplex PCR, lists solely in-frame clones and lacks some. Among about 290,000 clones listed, approximately 8.1% were seen once. Germline V gives CDR1 MGHRA, CDR2 YSYEKL. Trimming pared 0 bases from V and 4 bases from J, leaving 16 bases between. The CDR3 runs to 16 residues. The clonotype comes from a woman between 18 and 29 years old in good health. This rearrangement joins TRBV4-1 to TRBJ2-7; no clear D. The sample was central memory CD4+ T cells from blood. CDR3 DNA sequence: TGCGCCAGCAGCCAAGATCCGAGCTATTGGCTTTACGAGCAGTACTTC. This codes for CASSQDPSYWLYEQYF.